What follows describes a single TCR beta chain. The antigen is undetermined. Donors likely had unrecorded immune exposures despite being nominally healthy when sampled. The record originates from a study of cytomegalovirus exposure and HLA in healthy donors. 60 Vbeta and 13 Jbeta primers were used in PCR. Repertoires were generated with immunoSEQ multiplex PCR, while TCRdb's copy carries only in-frame clones and drops some. Of more than 150,000 clones listed, approximately 81% are singletons. The study's findings and limits: Immune exposure information comprised only CMV serostatus.

The germline V gene encodes CDR1 LNHDA and CDR2 SQIVND (reference sequence). With 1 base removed from V and 5 bases from J, the gap between germline ends came to 9 bases. The CDR3 spans 13 residues. The sequence was collected from a woman aged 25 to 39 in good health and CMV-seronegative. The sequenced sample was PBMCs. This chain connects TRBV19 to TRBJ2-7, with TRBD2 as a possible D gene (5 bases). The CDR3 region is CASSIGGLNEQYF. In DNA, the CDR3 is TGTGCCAGTAGTATAGGAGGGCTGAACGAGCAGTACTTC.